The source of this TCR beta chain is a study of blood T cell repertoires in COVID-19. Study overall: The study drew acute and convalescent COVID-19 samples from the United States, Italy and Spain.

The CDR3 has 15 residues. With 2 bases removed from V and 4 bases from J, the gap between germline ends came to 14 bases. CDR1 SGDLS and CDR2 YYNGEE come from the germline V gene. Authors' data handling: Cell counts per sample came from amplifying reference gene primers. Sequencing was performed with immunoSEQ multiplex PCR; in TCRdb, only in-frame clones are kept and a portion is missing. V and J calls and clone size are as listed in that table; D and trimming were resolved from the DNA. The repertoire holds approximately 290,000 clones, with approximately 89% as singletons. This clone came up once. V and J are TRBV9 and TRBJ2-3; D perhaps matches TRBD2 (6 bases). The sequence derives from a woman between 55 and 75 years old with acute or convalescent COVID-19. The sample taken for sequencing was peripheral blood. Here the CDR3 DNA reads TGTGCCAGCAGCGTGGAGGGGACGGACCCAGATACGCAGTATTTT. It encodes CASSVEGTDPDTQYF. The variable domain in full, completed from reference TRBV9 and TRBJ2-3, reads DSGVTQTPKHLITATGQRVTLRCSPRSGDLSVYWYQQSLDQGLQFLIQYYNGEERAKGNILERFSAQQFPDLHSELNLSSLELGDSALYFCASSVEGTDPDTQYFGPGTRLTVL.